Here is one T cell receptor beta chain with its context. The data originate from a study of T cells in narcolepsy. TCRdb keeps only in-frame clones here, not all; method: immunoSEQ multiplex PCR. The sample yields roughly 30,000 clones, around 80% seen once. This CDR3 is 13 amino acids long. Germline-derived CDR1 and CDR2 are SGHAT and FQNNGV. V was clipped by 3 bases and J by 1 base, with 6 bases between them. V and J are TRBV11-2 and TRBJ1-1; D gene uncertain. The sequence was obtained from a human donor with narcolepsy. The material sequenced was CD45RA- memory CD4+ T cells from PBMCs. The CDR3 DNA reads as TGTGCCAGCAGCTTTAACAGGAACACTGAAGCTTTCTTT. Translated: CASSFNRNTEAFF.